This TCR beta chain was captured by sequencing in a study of vaccination and CD4 T cells after COVID-19. Background on the study: It was a median roughly 100 days after diagnosis, with a range of 35 to 161, that post-COVID samples were drawn.

Treatment denoted: approximately 10-day PBMC culture with coronavirus spike peptide pools or control peptides (ViraFEST assay). CDR1 is MNHNS, CDR2 SASEGT, per germline. The CDR3 sequence is 15 residues long. Trimming removed 7 bases from V and 0 bases from J, with 16 bases in between. This clonotype was counted a few times. Its antigen is unidentified. The Oncomine TCR Beta short-read assay sequenced DNA from cultured CD4+ T cells. One entry per CDR3 protein results from TCRdb running MiXCR on the PCR reads. This sample has around 20,000 distinct CDR3 sequences, with under 30% found just once. The clonotype originates from a human donor with COVID-19. Sample: cultured CD4+ T cells from blood. The rearrangement links TRBV6-1 to TRBJ2-7, with D perhaps matching TRBD1 (5 bases). CDR3: CASTKGLPSSYEQYF. For the CDR3, the DNA is TGTGCCAGCACCAAGGGGCTCCCCAGCTCCTACGAGCAGTACTTC.